This is a list of T cell receptor beta chains from one sample in a study of blood T cells in healthy people across ages. TCRdb reanalysed the 5' RACE reads using MiXCR and keeps one entry per CDR3 protein. The table has about 1.6 million distinct CDR3 sequences, about 35% seen once. The material sequenced was blood. Receptors were obtained from a woman in her twenties or thirties in good health. Both conserved end residues are trimmed from each CDR3.

j_call: TRBJ2-3; v_call: TRBV6-1; cdr3_aa: ASRGRLAGTSTDTQY
j_call: TRBJ2-1; v_call: TRBV7-2; cdr3_aa: ASSLVSASNEQF
j_call: TRBJ2-1; v_call: TRBV3-1; cdr3_aa: ASSQESGYNEQF
j_call: NA; v_call: TRBV5-1; cdr3_aa: ASSLGGRGGRNEQY
j_call: TRBJ2-7; v_call: TRBV7-3; cdr3_aa: ASSLVRTSGNRTYEQY
j_call: TRBJ2-3; v_call: TRBV20-1; cdr3_aa: SARSKRLAGGVPDTQY
j_call: TRBJ1-5; v_call: TRBV15; cdr3_aa: ATSRVRPATGPNQPRH
j_call: TRBJ2-1; v_call: TRBV12-3/TRBV12-4; cdr3_aa: ASSVSGILGNNEQF
j_call: TRBJ1-2; v_call: TRBV27; cdr3_aa: ASSLSVGSLYGYT
j_call: TRBJ2-2; v_call: TRBV29-1; cdr3_aa: SVPDTRPNTGGLF
j_call: TRBJ1-6; v_call: TRBV10-2; cdr3_aa: ASRETAYRRIDSPLH